The 28 T cell receptor beta chains below come from one sample, sequenced in a study of T-cell reconstitution after alpha-beta-depleted transplantation in children. Preparation of the TCRbeta library was carried out with unique molecular identifiers. TCRdb reanalysed the PCR reads using MiXCR and keeps one entry per CDR3 protein. This repertoire shows 260,000 or so distinct CDR3 sequences, around 12% found once; its top ten account for roughly 2.6%. This material consisted of PBMCs from the stem cell graft donor, taken from the stem cell graft. The receptors here all came from a human donor who donated a stem cell graft to a child with acute lymphoblastic leukemia.

This clonotype was counted many times. The chain combines TRBV7-2 with TRBJ2-7, with a possible D match to TRBD2 (6 bases). V dropped 5 bases and J dropped 6 bases, with 20 bases sitting between them. CDR3 size: 15 residues. Germline-derived CDR1 and CDR2 are SGHTA and FQGNSA. The CDR3 loop is CASSPNARGGSEQYF. The CDR3 DNA reads TGTGCCAGCAGCCCAAATGCTAGGGGAGGTTCCGAGCAGTACTTC.

This clonotype was found many times. V is TRBV29-1 and J is TRBJ1-1, with 8 nucleotides matching TRBD1. The germline V gene encodes CDR1 SQVTM and CDR2 ANQGSEA. The CDR3 runs 13 residues. Trimming removed 2 bases from V and 8 bases from J; junction bases left unmatched: 7. CDR3 residues: CSVEKGDRREAFF. As DNA, the CDR3 is TGCAGCGTTGAAAAGGGGGACAGGAGAGAAGCTTTCTTT.

At least ten counts were recorded for this clonotype. J is TRBJ2-1 and V is TRBV5-1, with 9 positions matching TRBD1. This CDR3 spans 15 amino acids. The J segment lost 3 bases and the V segment lost 3 bases, leaving 4 bases of the junction unmatched. Germline loops: CDR1 SGHRS, CDR2 YFSETQ. CDR3 bases: TGCGCCAGCAGCTGGGGGGACAGGGACTACAATGAGCAGTTCTTC. Translating gives CASSWGDRDYNEQFF.

V usage is TRBV18 and J usage is TRBJ2-7; no firm D call. V was trimmed by 6 bases and J by 7 bases, leaving 13 bases between them. Germline CDR1 and CDR2: KGHSH and LQKENI. This CDR3 has 12 residues. Written as DNA, the CDR3 is TGTGCCAGCTCGGCGAGCCGTGAAGAGCAGTACTTC. It codes for CASSASREEQYF.

This clonotype has a count of ten or more. This sequence joins TRBV29-1 and TRBJ2-5; 7 bases line up with TRBD1. The ends lost 2 bases at V and 1 base at J; junction bases unmatched: 16. The CDR3 totals 18 residues. Germline CDR1 reads SQVTM; CDR2 reads ANQGSEA. The CDR3 sequence is CSVERVPGFRQGQETQYF. In DNA form, the CDR3 reads TGCAGCGTTGAAAGGGTCCCAGGCTTCCGACAGGGCCAAGAGACCCAGTACTTC.

The rearrangement joins TRBV18 to TRBJ2-7; the D gene is possibly TRBD1 (5 bases). V gave up 6 bases and J gave up 2 bases, with 23 bases separating them. The CDR3 sequence is 17 residues long. The germline V gene has CDR1 KGHSH and CDR2 LQKENI. This chain's CDR3 is CASSRKLLDTMTYEQYF. CDR3 DNA sequence: TGTGCCAGCTCCCGGAAGCTTCTGGACACTATGACCTACGAGCAGTACTTC.

This clonotype has at least ten counts. The chain is built from TRBV29-1 and TRBJ2-1; 8 bases map to TRBD2. V shed 0 bases and J 9 bases; nucleotides not matched to a gene: 10. CDR1 and CDR2 (germline): SQVTM, ANQGSEA. This CDR3 has 15 amino acids. CDR3 in DNA: TGCAGCGTTGAAGATCGCGGACTAGCTTACGGTGAGCAGTTCTTC. It specifies CSVEDRGLAYGEQFF.

A note on this clonotype: A much larger clone differs by one base, so this may be a read error. The rearrangement uses TRBV12-3 or TRBV12-4 and TRBJ2-2, with D maybe TRBD2 (5 bases). Trimming removed 10 bases from V and 4 bases from J, with 16 bases in between. This CDR3 region has 14 residues. The CDR3 reads CATAGLTRTGELFF. The DNA of the CDR3 is TGTGCCACTGCGGGCCTGACGCGCACCGGGGAGCTGTTTTTT.

This clonotype was seen many times. J is TRBJ2-1 and V is TRBV5-1; perhaps TRBD2 as D (5 bases). CDR3 length: 15 residues. Germline values: CDR1 SGHRS, CDR2 YFSETQ. The ends were cut back, 2 bases at V and 0 bases at J, with 9 bases in the middle. As DNA, the CDR3 is TGCGCCAGCAGCTTAGTAGCGAGCTCCTACAATGAGCAGTTCTTC. Protein sequence: CASSLVASSYNEQFF.

V usage is TRBV19 and J usage is TRBJ1-6; D uncertain. V was cut by 7 bases and J by 0 bases, with 10 bases left in between. The germline V gene encodes CDR1 LNHDA and CDR2 SQIVND (reference sequence). The CDR3 runs to 15 residues. The CDR3 protein is CASMMSSSYNSPLHF. Here the CDR3 DNA reads TGTGCCAGTATGATGAGCAGCTCCTATAATTCACCCCTCCACTTT.

The gene calls are TRBV29-1 and TRBJ2-1, with 8 positions matching TRBD1. The CDR3 has 11 amino acids. The germline CDR1 and CDR2 sequences are SQVTM and ANQGSEA. J was trimmed by 7 bases and V by 4 bases; bases with no gene match: 0. CDR3 loop: CSVGQGNEQFF. CDR3 coding DNA: TGCAGCGTTGGACAGGGGAATGAGCAGTTCTTC.

There are many counts of this clonotype. This CDR3 reads CASSSSGQGVTTNEKLFF. CDR3 coding DNA: TGTGCCAGCAGCTCGTCGGGACAGGGGGTTACAACTAATGAAAAACTGTTTTTT. V and J are TRBV5-6 and TRBJ1-4; 11 bases are shared with TRBD1. CDR3 length: 18 residues. Germline assignment: CDR1 SGHDT and CDR2 YYEEEE. The V and J ends lost 3 bases and 0 bases, in that order; junction bases with no gene match: 7.

This clonotype was counted at least ten times. This rearrangement joins TRBV6-1 to TRBJ1-5; D is undetermined. The CDR3 totals 16 residues. Germline loops: CDR1 MNHNS, CDR2 SASEGT. V gave up 0 bases and J gave up 1 base, with 10 bases separating them. CDR3 sequence: CASSEAHSQSNQPQHF. CDR3 bases: TGTGCCAGCAGTGAAGCGCACAGTCAGAGCAATCAGCCCCAGCATTTT.

There are many counts of this clonotype. J is TRBJ2-7 and V is TRBV6-6, with 9 bases fitting TRBD1. Germline V gives CDR1 MNHNY, CDR2 SVGAGI (reference sequence). This CDR3 has 14 residues. With V trimmed by 4 bases and J by 5 bases, 6 bases remained unmatched. The CDR3 region has the DNA TGTGCCAGCAGTTTAGGACAGGGGACGGACGAGCAGTACTTC. As protein: CASSLGQGTDEQYF.

This clonotype has ten or more counts. This chain uses TRBV18 with TRBJ2-3; D perhaps matches TRBD2 (5 bases). CDR3 length equals 15 residues. Trimming cost V 5 bases and J 1 base, with 13 bases left between them. Per the germline V gene, CDR1 is KGHSH and CDR2 is LQKENI. CDR3 loop: CASSDYLGGTDTQYF. The CDR3 DNA sequence: TGTGCCAGCTCAGACTACCTCGGGGGCACAGATACGCAGTATTTT.

This clonotype showed up many times. The chain carries TRBV5-1 and TRBJ2-5; TRBD2 aligns across 10 bases. V lost 0 bases and J lost 4; bases outside the gene matches: 6. Germline CDR1 and CDR2: SGHRS and YFSETQ. The CDR3 is 16 residues long. CDR3 DNA sequence: TGCGCCAGCAGCTTGGCCCCAGCGGGAGGGGCAGAGACCCAGTACTTC. Protein: CASSLAPAGGAETQYF.

This clonotype has a count of ten or more. The gene calls are TRBV7-2 and TRBJ2-5, with D perhaps given as TRBD1 or TRBD2 (5 bases each). The CDR3 totals 17 residues. Germline CDR1 SGHTA, CDR2 FQGNSA. V lost 5 bases and J 4 bases, leaving 23 bases between the germline ends. CDR3 amino acids: CASSRTGSGTVVETQYF. Written as DNA, the CDR3 is TGTGCCAGCAGCCGCACCGGGTCAGGGACGGTGGTAGAGACCCAGTACTTC.

This clonotype appeared many times. The chain couples TRBV9 to TRBJ2-7; D remains ambiguous. Germline-derived CDR1 and CDR2 are SGDLS and YYNGEE. The germline V and J ends were trimmed by 4 bases and 3 bases, with 14 bases remaining between them. The length of the CDR3 is 14 residues. The CDR3 region has the DNA TGTGCCAGCAGCCCCAGGCCACTCAACTACGAGCAGTACTTC. Protein sequence: CASSPRPLNYEQYF.

This clonotype appeared many times. The V and J genes are TRBV20-1 and TRBJ1-1; no clear D gene. V shed 4 bases and J shed 10 bases, with 13 bases lying between them. Germline CDR1 and CDR2: DFQATT and SNEGSKA (reference sequence). The length of the CDR3 is 11 residues. The CDR3 region is CSAIVPSRAFF. In DNA, the CDR3 is TGCAGTGCTATCGTACCCTCGCGAGCTTTCTTT.

This clonotype showed up many times. This chain uses TRBV11-2 with TRBJ1-1; 10 nucleotides align to TRBD1. CDR3 length: 15 residues. V lost 6 bases to trimming and J lost 5 bases; unmatched junction nucleotides: 9. Germline values: CDR1 SGHAT, CDR2 FQNNGV. The CDR3 loop reads CASRYWDRGSTEAFF. The CDR3, as DNA: TGTGCCAGCAGGTATTGGGACAGGGGATCTACTGAAGCTTTCTTT.

This clonotype was counted many times. V is TRBV15 and J is TRBJ2-2; 7 bases agree with TRBD2. From germline, CDR1 is LNHNV and CDR2 YYDKDF (reference sequence). CDR3 length equals 13 residues. J gave up 5 bases and V 7 bases, and 4 bases lay outside the gene matches. CDR3 sequence (DNA): TGTGCCACCAACCCAGCGGGGACCGGGGAGCTGTTTTTT. This codes for CATNPAGTGELFF.

This clonotype was recorded many times. This chain connects TRBV12-3 or TRBV12-4 to TRBJ2-7; 7 bases match TRBD1. With V trimmed by 5 bases and J by 4 bases, 2 bases remained unmatched. The CDR3 is 12 amino acids. CDR3 sequence reads: CASSGTAYEQYF. CDR3 sequence (DNA): TGTGCCAGCAGTGGGACAGCTTACGAGCAGTACTTC.

This clonotype was found many times. The chain is built from TRBV29-1 and TRBJ2-7; tentatively, D is TRBD2 (5 bases). Germline CDR1 and CDR2: SQVTM and ANQGSEA. The CDR3 extends over 12 amino acids. The germline V and J ends were trimmed by 3 bases and 4 bases, with 10 bases remaining between them. CDR3 residues: CSVDGSGYEQYF. The CDR3 coding sequence is TGCAGCGTTGACGGTTCGGGGTACGAGCAGTACTTC.

The table lists this clonotype with many counts. The gene calls are TRBV28 and TRBJ2-7; D could derive from TRBD1 or TRBD2 (5 bases each). Germline V gene data show CDR1 as MDHEN and CDR2 as SYDVKM. V shed 4 bases and J shed 4 bases, with 11 bases lying between them. This CDR3 is built from 13 residues. The CDR3 is CASSYRDEYEQYF. CDR3 nucleotide sequence: TGTGCCAGCAGTTACCGGGACGAGTACGAGCAGTACTTC.

This clonotype was picked up a small number of times. The chain uses TRBV2 and TRBJ2-7; D is ambiguous. This CDR3 contains 12 residues. The germline V and J ends were trimmed by 6 bases and 2 bases, with 8 bases remaining between them. The germline CDR1 and CDR2 sequences are SNHLY and FYNNEI. The CDR3 DNA is TGTGCCAGCAGGGTAATTCCCTACGAGCAGTACTTC. Its translation is CASRVIPYEQYF.

This clonotype has a count of ten or more. This chain joins TRBV5-1 and TRBJ1-1; D gene uncertain. V was shortened by 2 bases and J by 2 bases, with 10 bases between the two germline ends. Germline loops: CDR1 SGHRS, CDR2 YFSETQ. This CDR3 comprises 14 residues. For the CDR3, the DNA is TGCGCCAGCAGCTTATCAGGTCTCAACACTGAAGCTTTCTTT. Translated, it gives CASSLSGLNTEAFF.

This clonotype showed up many times. The rearrangement links TRBV20-1 to TRBJ2-7; D unresolved. The CDR3 consists of 15 residues. The germline V and J ends were trimmed by 0 bases and 2 bases, with 14 bases remaining between them. From germline, CDR1 is DFQATT and CDR2 SNEGSKA (reference sequence). The DNA of the CDR3 is TGCAGTGCTAGAGATCCCCGGACGGACCCCTACGAGCAGTACTTC. This codes for CSARDPRTDPYEQYF.

The chain recombines TRBV3-1 with TRBJ2-2, with D perhaps matching TRBD1 (5 bases). The CDR3 contains 16 residues. CDR1 is LGHDT and CDR2 is YNNKEL in the germline V gene (reference sequence). The V end was cut by 1 base, the J end by 1 base, with 10 bases between. CDR3 in DNA: TGTGCCAGCAGCCAAGTGAAGGGGATGAACACCGGGGAGCTGTTTTTT. It specifies CASSQVKGMNTGELFF. Using reference TRBV3-1 and TRBJ2-2 for the parts outside the CDR3, the full variable domain is DTAVSQTPKYLVTQMGNDKSIKCEQNLGHDTMYWYKQDSKKFLKIMFSYNNKELIINETVPNRFSPKSPDKAHLNLHINSLELGDSAVYFCASSQVKGMNTGELFFGEGSRLTVL.